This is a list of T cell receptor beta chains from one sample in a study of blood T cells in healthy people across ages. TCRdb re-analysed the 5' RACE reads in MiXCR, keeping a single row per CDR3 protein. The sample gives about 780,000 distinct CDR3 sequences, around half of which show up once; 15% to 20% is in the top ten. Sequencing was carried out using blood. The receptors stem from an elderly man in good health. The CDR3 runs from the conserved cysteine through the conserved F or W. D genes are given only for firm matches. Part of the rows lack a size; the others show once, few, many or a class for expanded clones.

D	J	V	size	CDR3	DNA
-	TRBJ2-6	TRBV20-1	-	CSATLSGGSGANVLTF	TGCAGTGCTACCTTGTCCGGGGGATCTGGGGCCAACGTCCTGACTTTC
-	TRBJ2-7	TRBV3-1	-	CAGSQERTYEQYF	TGTGCCGGCAGCCAAGAAAGGACCTACGAGCAGTACTTC
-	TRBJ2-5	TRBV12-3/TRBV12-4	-	CASSLSPSETQYF	TGTGCCAGCTCCTTGAGCCCTTCGGAGACCCAGTACTTC
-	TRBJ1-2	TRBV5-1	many	CASSLSTEGYTF	TGCGCCAGCAGCTTGTCTACGGAAGGCTACACCTTC
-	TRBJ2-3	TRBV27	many	CASSHRFTDTQYF	TGTGCCAGCAGCCACAGATTTACAGATACGCAGTATTTT
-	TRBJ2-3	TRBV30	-	CAWSYDTDTQYF	TGTGCCTGGAGCTACGATACAGATACGCAGTATTTT
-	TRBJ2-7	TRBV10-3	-	CAISESVGARNEQYF	TGTGCCATCAGTGAGTCGGTCGGAGCGAGGAACGAGCAGTACTTC
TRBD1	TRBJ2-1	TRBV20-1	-	CSAGTQGFAYNEQFF	TGCAGTGCTGGAACACAGGGGTTTGCGTACAATGAGCAGTTCTTC
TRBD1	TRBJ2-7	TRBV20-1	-	CSAPTGDQNRSNEQYF	TGCAGTGCCCCGACAGGGGACCAAAATAGAAGCAACGAGCAGTACTTC
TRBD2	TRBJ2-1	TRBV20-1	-	CSAPGLAASDEQFF	TGCAGTGCGCCGGGACTAGCGGCATCGGATGAGCAGTTCTTC
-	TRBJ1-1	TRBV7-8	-	CASRSNRAGNEAFF	TGTGCCAGCAGATCTAACAGGGCGGGTAATGAAGCTTTCTTT